This T cell receptor beta chain was identified during a study of blood T cell repertoires in COVID-19 (TCRdb year 2020). Context from the whole study: Samples covering the acute and convalescent phases of COVID-19 were provided by collaborators in the United States, Italy and Spain. Where available, HLA class I and class II types were obtained from metadata supplied by the sample provider rather than from assay-based typing. The samples were drawn from the first 160 participants of the ongoing ImmuneRACE study and from roughly 1,300 subjects provided by 6 global collaborators. The material from the prospective study consisted of cDNA or gDNA derived from T cells, B-cell-depleted T cells, or PBMCs. A freely available public database, intended as a resource for researchers studying the immune response to SARS-CoV-2, is where the repertoires were released. Deeply sampled blood TCRbeta repertoires from subjects exposed to, actively infected with, or recovered from COVID-19 were included in the dataset. Nearly every sample came with metadata listing a de-identified subject ID, COVID-19 status, age in years and sex.

On the study overall, not on this receptor specifically: The amount of clinical and demographic metadata varied by source and participant and was provided uncurated.

The immunoSEQ Assay, a bias-controlled multiplex PCR, was used to amplify TCRbeta CDR3 regions from genomic DNA. The published analysis was carried out like this. The number of nucleated cells in each sample was estimated by amplification of reference gene primers within the assay. To quantify the absolute abundance of each unique TCRbeta CDR3 rearrangement, sequence reads were collapsed and filtered. For each sample, productive Simpson clonality was calculated as the square root of Simpson's diversity index over productive rearrangements. TCRdb mirrors the immuneACCESS table, restricted to in-frame sequences. Some clones are absent from its copies; in checked studies, under half trace to an unresolved V gene, and the reason for the others is unknown. D and trimming come from the DNA, and the V and J calls and clone size come from that table. The sample has approximately 280,000 clones on record, about 82% of them singletons. Approximately 5.1% of the sample is taken by the ten largest.

The collaborating institutions used their own protocols to collect whole blood in K2EDTA tubes. For TCRbeta analysis, collaborators shipped samples as frozen whole blood, isolated PBMCs, or DNA extracted from either of those sample types. As concerns this clone: It has no known antigen specificity. Base qualities are not at hand, and no much larger clone is one base apart.

The germline V and J ends show losses of 0 bases and 1 base respectively, and no gene match explains 3 bases of the junction. Measured from the cysteine to the phenylalanine, the CDR3 is 16 residues long. The kept DNA is CDR3 alone, 48 bases in frame from the first base. According to the germline V gene, CDR1 reads SNHLY and CDR2 reads FYNNEI. The sequence links TRBV2 to TRBJ2-3; the central 8 bases match TRBD2. The receptor comes from a man aged 50-59 years with active or convalescent COVID-19. The sample was peripheral blood. The bases read TGTGCCAGCAGTGAAGCGCGGGGGGCTGGCACAGATACGCAGTATTTT. Translated, it reads CASSEARGAGTDTQYF.